The 19 T cell receptor beta chains reported below all come from one sample, sequenced in a study of T cells in pancreatic ductal adenocarcinoma. The assay was immunoSEQ multiplex PCR, and TCRdb's table has in-frame clones only and misses some. The repertoire holds over 100,000 clones, around 96% seen once, with approximately 3.1% in the top ten. Surgery without prior neoadjuvant therapy was the treatment of the selected pancreatic ductal adenocarcinoma patients. Sequencing was done on a sample of PBMCs. These TCRs come from a human donor with pancreatic ductal adenocarcinoma.

The chain combines TRBV7-8 with TRBJ1-1; D unresolved. Trimming took 2 bases from V and 1 from J, leaving 20 bases between them. The CDR3 covers 18 residues. The germline V gene has CDR1 SGHVS and CDR2 FQNEAQ. This chain's CDR3 is CASSLYPSGSIANTEAFF. The CDR3, as DNA: TGTGCCAGCAGCTTATACCCGTCCGGTTCCATTGCGAACACTGAAGCTTTCTTT.

Of note for this clone: The same CDR3 is also encoded by other DNA sequences in this sample. V gene TRBV28 combines with J gene TRBJ2-2; 7 positions agree with TRBD2. After removal of 5 bases from V and 2 bases from J, the junction contained 5 bases not matched to a gene. CDR1 MDHEN and CDR2 SYDVKM come from the germline V gene. This CDR3 is built from 15 residues. Here the CDR3 reads CASSPRLANTGELFF. In nucleotides, the CDR3 is TGTGCCAGCAGTCCCCGACTAGCCAACACCGGGGAGCTGTTTTTT.

The gene calls are TRBV5-6 and TRBJ2-1; TRBD2 matches 11 bases. J lost 14 bases, V lost 2 bases, and 12 bases had no gene match. Germline V gives CDR1 SGHDT, CDR2 YYEEEE. This CDR3 region has 15 residues. The CDR3 coding sequence is TGTGCCAGCAGCTTTGGACAGCCGGGACTAGCGGTGAAGTTCTTC. This gives the protein CASSFGQPGLAVKFF.

The chain couples TRBV28 to TRBJ1-1, with D unresolved. The germline V gene has CDR1 MDHEN and CDR2 SYDVKM. V was cut by 2 bases and J by 3 bases, with 7 bases left in between. This CDR3 region has 13 residues. CDR3 bases: TGTGCCAGCAGTTTAGAGCGGGACACTGAAGCTTTCTTT. Its translation: CASSLERDTEAFF.

The sample holds one count of this clone. The chain uses TRBV7-2 and TRBJ1-5; no clear D. The CDR3 totals 15 residues. Germline CDR1 is SGHTA and CDR2 is FQGNSA. The germline V and J ends were trimmed by 5 bases and 4 bases, with 15 bases remaining between them. Here the CDR3 DNA reads TGTGCCAGCAGCGCGGGCCCTCTGCAGAATCAGCCCCAGCATTTT. Translating it yields CASSAGPLQNQPQHF.

The chain links TRBV7-2 to TRBJ2-2; D is unclear. V was trimmed by 7 bases and J by 6 bases, leaving 18 bases between them. The CDR3 runs 15 residues. Germline CDR1 and CDR2: SGHTA and FQGNSA. CDR3 residues: CASTVRRSMAGELFF. The CDR3, as DNA: TGTGCCAGCACCGTACGACGGAGTATGGCCGGGGAGCTGTTTTTT. Variable domain in full (rest from reference TRBV7-2 and TRBJ2-2): GAGVSQSPSNKVTEKGKDVELRCDPISGHTALYWYRQSLGQGLEFLIYFQGNSAPDKSGLPSDRFSAERTGGSVSTLTIQRTQQEDSAVYLCASTVRRSMAGELFFGEGSRLTVL.

This rearrangement joins TRBV7-9 to TRBJ2-6, with a tentative D call TRBD1 (5 bases). CDR3 length: 17 amino acids. Trimming removed 5 bases from V and 0 bases from J, with 14 bases in between. The V gene's germline CDR1 is SEHNR and CDR2 FQNEAQ (reference sequence). Here the CDR3 DNA reads TGTGCCAGCAGCAAAGACAGAATTAGCTCTGGGGCCAACGTCCTGACTTTC. It yields the protein CASSKDRISSGANVLTF. The full variable domain, in which reference TRBV7-9 and TRBJ2-6 provide the parts outside the CDR3, is DTGVSQNPRHKITKRGQNVTFRCDPISEHNRLYWYRQTLGQGPEFLTYFQNEAQLEKSRLLSDRFSAERPKGSFSTLEIQRTEQGDSAMYLCASSKDRISSGANVLTFGAGSRLTVL.

The CDR3 loop reads CRGQFNTEAFF. The CDR3 nucleotides are TGCCGGGGACAGTTCAACACTGAAGCTTTCTTT. The V and J genes are TRBV21-1 and TRBJ1-1; the table gives TRBD1 as D, unverified against the DNA. TRBV21-1 is a pseudogene locus. This CDR3 has 11 residues.

This chain links TRBV2 with TRBJ2-3; 14 positions match TRBD2. J was trimmed by 7 bases and V by 5 bases; bases with no gene match: 8. The germline V gene has CDR1 SNHLY and CDR2 FYNNEI. The CDR3 totals 16 residues. The CDR3 here is CASSQTSGRAKNTQYF. DNA for the CDR3: TGTGCCAGCAGTCAGACTAGCGGGAGGGCTAAGAATACGCAGTATTTT.

The chain couples TRBV27 to TRBJ2-3, with TRBD1 as a possible D gene (5 bases). The germline V gene has CDR1 MNHEY and CDR2 SMNVEV (reference sequence). The CDR3 has 12 residues. V was pared by 6 bases and J by 5 bases, with 9 bases between. The CDR3 here is CASRGPGDTQYF. The DNA for the CDR3 is TGTGCCAGCAGGGGGCCGGGAGATACGCAGTATTTT.

CDR3 sequence: CAWGPFGALAKNIQYF. DNA for the CDR3: TGTGCCTGGGGTCCGTTTGGAGCCCTAGCCAAAAACATTCAGTACTTC. The chain couples TRBV30 to TRBJ2-4; D remains unclear. Germline V gives CDR1 GTSNPN, CDR2 SVGIG (reference sequence). V lost 5 bases, J lost 0 bases, and 17 bases lay in between. This CDR3 comprises 16 residues.

J is TRBJ1-1 and V is TRBV6-5; the D gene is possibly TRBD1 (5 bases). V lost 6 bases and J 2 bases, leaving 10 bases between the germline ends. The length of the CDR3 is 13 residues. Germline values: CDR1 MNHEY, CDR2 SVGAGI. Here the CDR3 DNA reads TGTGCCAGCAGCCTCGACAGTAACACTGAAGCTTTCTTT. Its protein product is CASSLDSNTEAFF.

The gene calls are TRBV18 and TRBJ2-7; D perhaps matches TRBD1 (6 bases). The CDR3 sequence is 13 residues long. Germline V CDR1 and CDR2: KGHSH, LQKENI. With 1 base removed from V and 5 bases from J, the gap between germline ends came to 9 bases. CDR3 in DNA: TGTGCCAGCTCACCACGACAGGATGACGAGCAGTACTTC. This encodes CASSPRQDDEQYF. The whole variable domain, remainder taken from reference TRBV18 and TRBJ2-7, is NAGVMQNPRHLVRRRGQEARLRCSPMKGHSHVYWYRQLPEEGLKFMVYLQKENIIDESGMPKERFSAEFPKEGPSILRIQQVVRGDSAAYFCASSPRQDDEQYFGPGTRLTVT.

The chain couples TRBV30 to TRBJ2-5; 10 bases align to TRBD1. The CDR3 is 13 residues long. The J segment lost 5 bases and the V segment lost 5 bases, leaving 5 bases of the junction unmatched. Per the germline V gene, CDR1 is GTSNPN and CDR2 is SVGIG (reference sequence). For the CDR3, the DNA is TGTGCCTGGGACAGGGGGCTGTTGGAGACCCAGTACTTC. Protein sequence: CAWDRGLLETQYF.

This rearrangement joins TRBV5-1 to TRBJ1-3; no firm D call. The CDR3 is made up of 14 amino acids. Trimming shortened V by 3 bases and J by 1 base, and 8 bases separated the two germline ends. From germline, CDR1 is SGHRS and CDR2 YFSETQ. The CDR3 here is CASSSGLSGNTIYF. The CDR3 DNA sequence: TGCGCCAGCAGCTCCGGACTATCTGGAAACACCATATATTTT.

V gene TRBV5-4 combines with J gene TRBJ2-1; 10 bases map to TRBD2. CDR3 length: 17 residues. V trimming: 2 bases; J trimming: 0 bases; junction bases outside the gene matches: 5. Germline CDR1 SGHNT, CDR2 YYREEE (reference sequence). The CDR3 bases are TGTGCCAGCAGCTTTGGTTCTAGCGGGAGCTCCTACAATGAGCAGTTCTTC. It encodes CASSFGSSGSSYNEQFF.

The chain combines TRBV7-6 with TRBJ2-5, with a weak D call TRBD2 (5 bases). Germline-derived CDR1 and CDR2 are SGHVS and FNYEAQ. The CDR3 is 13 residues long. The ends were cut back, 1 base at V and 4 bases at J, with 7 bases in the middle. The CDR3 spells CASSLEAGETQYF. For the CDR3, the DNA is TGTGCCAGCAGCTTAGAGGCGGGAGAGACCCAGTACTTC.

The chain uses TRBV28 and TRBJ2-1, with TRBD2 matching 10 bases. The V segment lost 7 bases and the J segment 8 bases; nucleotides outside the gene matches: 5. CDR3 length equals 13 residues. Looked up from germline, CDR1 is MDHEN and CDR2 is SYDVKM. The CDR3 here is CASKAGGPYEQFF. The CDR3 DNA follows: TGTGCCAGCAAAGCGGGAGGGCCCTATGAGCAGTTCTTC.

In its sample, this clone was seen a few times. The chain employs TRBV7-7 and TRBJ1-2; D call uncertain. The germline V and J ends were trimmed by 5 bases and 1 base, with 5 bases remaining between them. Looked up from germline, CDR1 is SSHAT and CDR2 is FNYEAQ (reference sequence). The length of the CDR3 is 12 residues. The CDR3 loop reads CASSPRNYGYTF. The CDR3, as DNA: TGTGCCAGCAGCCCCCGTAACTATGGCTACACCTTC.